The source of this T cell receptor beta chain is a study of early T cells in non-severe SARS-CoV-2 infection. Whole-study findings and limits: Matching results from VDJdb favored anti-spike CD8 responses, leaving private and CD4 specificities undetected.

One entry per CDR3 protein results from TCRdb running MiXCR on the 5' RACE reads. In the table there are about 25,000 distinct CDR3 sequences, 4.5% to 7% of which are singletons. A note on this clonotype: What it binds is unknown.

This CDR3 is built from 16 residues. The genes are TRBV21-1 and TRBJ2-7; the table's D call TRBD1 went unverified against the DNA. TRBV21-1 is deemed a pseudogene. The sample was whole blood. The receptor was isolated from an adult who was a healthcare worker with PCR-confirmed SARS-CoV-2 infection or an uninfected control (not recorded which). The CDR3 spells CASSRPTGTEGDEQYF. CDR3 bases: TGTGCCAGCAGCAGACCGACAGGGACCGAAGGGGACGAGCAGTACTTC.